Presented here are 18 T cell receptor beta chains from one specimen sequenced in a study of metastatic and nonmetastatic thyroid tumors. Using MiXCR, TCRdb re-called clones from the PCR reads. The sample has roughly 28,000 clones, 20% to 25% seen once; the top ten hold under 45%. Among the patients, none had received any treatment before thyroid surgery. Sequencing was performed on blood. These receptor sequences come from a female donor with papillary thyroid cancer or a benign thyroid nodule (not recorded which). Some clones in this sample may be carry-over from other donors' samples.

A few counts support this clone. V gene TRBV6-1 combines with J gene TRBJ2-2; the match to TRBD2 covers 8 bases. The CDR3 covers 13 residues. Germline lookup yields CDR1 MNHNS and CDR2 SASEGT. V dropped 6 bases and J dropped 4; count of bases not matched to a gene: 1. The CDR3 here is CASSGGATGELFF. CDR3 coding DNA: TGTGCCAGCAGCGGGGGGGCCACCGGGGAGCTGTTTTTT.

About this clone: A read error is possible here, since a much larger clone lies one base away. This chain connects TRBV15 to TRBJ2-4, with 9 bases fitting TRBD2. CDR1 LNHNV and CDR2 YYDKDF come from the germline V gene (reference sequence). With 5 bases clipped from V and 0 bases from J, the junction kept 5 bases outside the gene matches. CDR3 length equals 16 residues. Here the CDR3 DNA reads TGTGCCACCAGCCGCGGGGGGGCCATAGCCAAAAACATTCAGTACTTC. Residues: CATSRGGAIAKNIQYF.

This CDR3 is CASNSGWRGPNSPLHF. CDR3 in DNA: TGTGCCAGTAACTCAGGGTGGCGGGGGCCTAATTCACCCCTCCACTTT. The V gene is TRBV19, the J gene TRBJ1-6; TRBD1 might be the D (6 bases). Germline values: CDR1 LNHDA, CDR2 SQIVND (reference sequence). V gave up 7 bases and J gave up 6 bases, with 19 bases separating them. This CDR3 spans 16 amino acids. The entire variable domain, with the rest obtained from reference TRBV19 and TRBJ1-6, is as follows: DGGITQSPKYLFRKEGQNVTLSCEQNLNHDAMYWYRQDPGQGLRLIYYSQIVNDFQKGDIAEGYSVSREKKESFPLTVTSAQKNPTAFYLCASNSGWRGPNSPLHFGNGTRLTVT.

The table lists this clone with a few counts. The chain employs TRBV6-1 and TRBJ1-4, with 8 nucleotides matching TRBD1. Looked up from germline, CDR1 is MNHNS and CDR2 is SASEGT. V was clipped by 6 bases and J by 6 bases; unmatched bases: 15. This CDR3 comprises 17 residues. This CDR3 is CASSLEAGGEFDEKLFF. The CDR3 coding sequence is TGTGCCAGCAGCTTAGAGGCAGGGGGCGAGTTTGATGAAAAACTGTTTTTT.

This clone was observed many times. The CDR3 here is CASSEYRVGQPQHF. In nucleotides, the CDR3 is TGTGCCAGCAGTGAATACAGGGTGGGCCAGCCCCAGCATTTT. The chain has TRBV2 and TRBJ1-5; TRBD1 might be the D (6 bases). Looked up from germline, CDR1 is SNHLY and CDR2 is FYNNEI. V gave up 2 bases and J gave up 7 bases, with 12 bases separating them. CDR3 length equals 14 residues.

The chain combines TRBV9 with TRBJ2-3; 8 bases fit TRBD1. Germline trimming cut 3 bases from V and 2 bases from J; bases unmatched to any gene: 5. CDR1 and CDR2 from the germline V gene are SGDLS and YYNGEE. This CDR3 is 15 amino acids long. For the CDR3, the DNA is TGTGCCAGCAGCGCGGGACAGGATACCACAGATACGCAGTATTTT. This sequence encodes CASSAGQDTTDTQYF.

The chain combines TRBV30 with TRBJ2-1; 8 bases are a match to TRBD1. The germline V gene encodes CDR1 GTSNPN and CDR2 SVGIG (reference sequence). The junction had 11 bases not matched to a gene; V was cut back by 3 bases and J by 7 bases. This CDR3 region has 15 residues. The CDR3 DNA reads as TGTGCCTGGAGCGAGACCGGGACAGGTGGGAATGAGCAGTTCTTC. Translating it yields CAWSETGTGGNEQFF.

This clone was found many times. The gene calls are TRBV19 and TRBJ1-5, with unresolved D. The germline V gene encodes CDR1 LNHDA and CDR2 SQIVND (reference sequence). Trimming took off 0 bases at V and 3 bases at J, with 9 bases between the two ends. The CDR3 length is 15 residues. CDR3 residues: CASSIDMGLNQPQHF. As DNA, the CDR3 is TGTGCCAGTAGTATAGATATGGGCCTCAATCAGCCCCAGCATTTT.

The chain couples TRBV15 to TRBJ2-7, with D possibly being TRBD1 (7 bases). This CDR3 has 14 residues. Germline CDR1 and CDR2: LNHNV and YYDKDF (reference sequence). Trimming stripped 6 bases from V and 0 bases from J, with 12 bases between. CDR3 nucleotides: TGTGCCACCAGGGAGGGGACAGACTCCTACGAGCAGTACTTC. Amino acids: CATREGTDSYEQYF.

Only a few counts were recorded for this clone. The CDR3 nucleotides are TGTGCCAGCACCCGGACTAGCGCGCCTTACAATGAGCAGTTCTTC. Its protein is CASTRTSAPYNEQFF. This chain uses TRBV12-3 or TRBV12-4 with TRBJ2-1, with TRBD2 matching 9 bases. The CDR3 totals 15 residues. The trim removed 7 bases at V and 4 bases at J, leaving 8 bases unmatched.

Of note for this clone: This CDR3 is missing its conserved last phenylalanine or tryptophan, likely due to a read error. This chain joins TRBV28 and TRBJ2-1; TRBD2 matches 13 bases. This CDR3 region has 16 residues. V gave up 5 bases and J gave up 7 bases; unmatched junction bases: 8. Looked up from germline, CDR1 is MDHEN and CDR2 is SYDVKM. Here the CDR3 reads CASSPDGLAGVNEQFL. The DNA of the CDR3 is TGTGCCAGCAGTCCCGATGGACTAGCGGGAGTAAATGAGCAGTTCTTG.

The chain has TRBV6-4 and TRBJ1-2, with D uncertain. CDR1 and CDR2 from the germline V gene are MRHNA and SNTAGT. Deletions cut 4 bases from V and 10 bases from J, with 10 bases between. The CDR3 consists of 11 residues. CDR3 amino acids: CASSGVGVYTF. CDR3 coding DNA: TGTGCCAGCAGTGGTGTTGGAGTCTACACCTTC.

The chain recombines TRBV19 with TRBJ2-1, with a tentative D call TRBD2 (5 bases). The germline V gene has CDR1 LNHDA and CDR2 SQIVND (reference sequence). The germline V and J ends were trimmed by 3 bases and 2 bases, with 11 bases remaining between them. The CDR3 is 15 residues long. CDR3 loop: CASSMRTGTYNEQFF. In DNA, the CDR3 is TGTGCCAGTAGTATGAGGACGGGGACCTACAATGAGCAGTTCTTC.

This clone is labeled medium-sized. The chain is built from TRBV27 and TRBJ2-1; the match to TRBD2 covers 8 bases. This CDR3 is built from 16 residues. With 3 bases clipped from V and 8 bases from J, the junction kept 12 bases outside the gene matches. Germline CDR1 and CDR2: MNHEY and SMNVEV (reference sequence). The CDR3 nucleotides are TGTGCCAGCAGTTTCTCAGCGGGAGCTGCTGGAGATGAGCAGTTCTTC. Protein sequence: CASSFSAGAAGDEQFF.

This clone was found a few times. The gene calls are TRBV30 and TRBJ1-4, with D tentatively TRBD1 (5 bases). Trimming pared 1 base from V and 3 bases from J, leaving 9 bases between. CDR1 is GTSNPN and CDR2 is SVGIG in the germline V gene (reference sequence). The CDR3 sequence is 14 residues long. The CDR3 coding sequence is TGTGCCTGGAGTGGAAAACAGGCTAATGAAAAACTGTTTTTT. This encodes CAWSGKQANEKLFF.

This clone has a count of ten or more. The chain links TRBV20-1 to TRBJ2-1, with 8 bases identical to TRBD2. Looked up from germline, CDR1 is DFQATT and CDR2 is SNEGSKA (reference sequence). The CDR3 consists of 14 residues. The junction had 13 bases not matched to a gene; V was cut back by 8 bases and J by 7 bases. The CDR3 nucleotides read TGCAGTTTGCTTAGCGGGATAGAGTTGAATGAGCAGTTCTTC. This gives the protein CSLLSGIELNEQFF.

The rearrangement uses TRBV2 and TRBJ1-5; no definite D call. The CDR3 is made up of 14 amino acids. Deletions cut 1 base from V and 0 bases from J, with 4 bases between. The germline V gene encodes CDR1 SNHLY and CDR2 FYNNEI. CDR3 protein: CASSEGYSNQPQHF. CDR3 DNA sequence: TGTGCCAGCAGTGAAGGGTATAGCAATCAGCCCCAGCATTTT.

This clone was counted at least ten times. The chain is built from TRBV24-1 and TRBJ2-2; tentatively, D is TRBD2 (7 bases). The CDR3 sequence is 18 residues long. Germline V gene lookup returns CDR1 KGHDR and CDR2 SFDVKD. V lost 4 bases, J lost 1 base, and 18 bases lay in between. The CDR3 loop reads CATSDHLGGGMNTGELFF. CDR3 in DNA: TGTGCCACCAGTGACCACCTGGGAGGGGGGATGAACACCGGGGAGCTGTTTTTT.